This T cell receptor beta chain was sequenced during a study of blood T cells in healthy people across ages. V was pared by 2 bases and J by 2 bases, with 6 bases of the junction left unmatched. Germline V lookup: CDR1 SGDLS, CDR2 YYNGEE. The CDR3 length is 16 residues. Primed by a sample-barcoded 5' primer and a J-beta primer mix, a second PCR proceeded for 7 to 11 cycles. From the 5' RACE reads, TCRdb called clonotypes with MiXCR, one entry per CDR3 protein. The sample shows about 640,000 distinct CDR3 sequences, about 54% of them seen only once. Sequenced input: blood. The V gene is TRBV9, the J gene TRBJ2-1, with 8 bases lining up with TRBD2. The sequence was collected from a man aged 55 to 69 in good health. CDR3 in amino acids: CASSVGAGETYNEQFF. In DNA, the CDR3 is TGTGCCAGCAGCGTGGGAGCGGGGGAAACCTACAATGAGCAGTTCTTC.